This T cell receptor (beta chain) stems from a study of OX40 agonist ivuxolimab in advanced cancers. As for the study in general: The mean age was roughly 60 years, ranging from about 20 to 79, with 82.7% of participants male.

Sequenced by immunoSEQ multiplex PCR; TCRdb stores in-frame clones only, minus some. The sample shows tens of thousands of clones, roughly 84% of them seen only once. V lost 3 bases and J lost 9, with 12 bases in between. This CDR3 has 14 amino acids. Germline V gives CDR1 MNHEY, CDR2 SVGAGI. This sample comprised CD4+ or CD8+ T cells sorted from blood, obtained in a trial of the OX40 agonist ivuxolimab. The TCR was taken from an adult with an advanced solid tumor such as melanoma, head and neck, liver or kidney cancer. The chain has TRBV6-5 and TRBJ1-6; tentative D call: TRBD1 (5 bases). Here the CDR3 reads CASSYETASSPLHF. The CDR3 DNA follows: TGTGCCAGCAGTTATGAGACAGCCTCTTCACCCCTCCACTTT.